The sequence of this T cell receptor beta chain was determined in a study of T cells in Graves' hyperthyroidism and ophthalmopathy (dated by TCRdb to the late 2010s). With regard to the full study: Peripheral blood samples were taken at initial diagnosis, before any treatment was given. Thyroid tissue and blood T-cell repertoires from over 5 Graves' hyperthyroidism patients were also compared in the study. The roughly 94 discovery patients were randomly split 7:3 into training and test sets. After blood sampling, hyperthyroidism patients were treated with methimazole at a starting dose of 30 mg daily, and ophthalmopathy patients were treated with high-dose intravenous methylprednisolone. The paper describes TCR Vbeta CDR3 sequencing of 120 to 150 peripheral blood samples, made up of about 40 ophthalmopathy patients, around 73 hyperthyroidism patients and 17 progressor patients. Prospective prediction of ophthalmopathy was tested in an independent validation cohort consisting of roughly 19 hyperthyroidism patients and around 16 patients who later progressed to ophthalmopathy. To identify distinguishing TCR V-J signatures, a discovery cohort of about a hundred patients was used, comprising 40 to 45 with Graves' ophthalmopathy and around 60 with stable Graves' hyperthyroidism.

In the case of this clonotype: The clone's antigen remains unknown. There are no base qualities to consult, and no much larger clone falls within one base.

Stable Graves' hyperthyroidism was defined as no progression to ophthalmopathy during 18 months of follow-up. The hyperthyroidism patients were between 18 and 65 years old and newly diagnosed, with a disease duration of less than 2 months. Exclusion was applied to patients with uncontrolled infections, other autoimmune diseases, pregnancy or lactation. Clinical symptoms, serum thyroxine and TRAb, thyroid ultrasound, and orbital computed tomography formed the basis for the diagnoses. Ficoll-Paque density gradient centrifugation was used to isolate PBMCs from approximately 11 ml of fresh peripheral blood. Total RNA was extracted using Trizol reagent, and RNA quality was assessed on an Agilent 2100 Bioanalyzer. V gives up 8 bases and J gives up 4 bases, and the segment between their germline ends measures 12 bases. The cysteine opens and the phenylalanine closes a CDR3 of 14 amino acids. Only the CDR3 portion is preserved as DNA: 42 bases, with reading frame beginning at the first base. The CDR1 and CDR2 encoded by the germline V gene are MNHEY and SVGEGT.

Beyond this particular receptor, the publication reports: A 13 V-J signature model separated ophthalmopathy from stable hyperthyroidism, with approximately 86% sensitivity and 81.08% specificity in cross-validation and 80%/75% in testing. Most expanded thyroid clonotypes (frequency above 0.001) were also found in blood, which suggests that blood repertoires may mirror thyroid immune responses. In validation, progression to ophthalmopathy was predicted by the model with nearly 71% sensitivity and 72% to 80% specificity, a median of about 6 months before onset. Sample size was not statistically predetermined, and investigators were not blinded to group allocation.

The TCR beta CDR3 regions were amplified from the RNA transcripts. The first round of RT-PCR for the TCR CDR3 was performed with the HTBI primer set and the Qiagen OneStep RT-PCR kit. Libraries were constructed in a second round of multiplex PCR, after which size selection and purification were performed. The libraries were sequenced on an Illumina HiSeq2000 using paired-end 100 bp reads. The original pipeline was this. SOAPnuke was used to process the raw data, throwing out any read that contained adapters or uncalled bases, had a mean Phred below 15, or lacked an exact constant-primer or identifier match. High-quality paired reads were merged using COPE v1.2.5, and each unique nucleotide sequence was defined as a clonotype. Clonotypes were aligned to IMGT TRBV, TRBD and TRBJ reference segments using MiTCR v1.1. Analysis was restricted to V-J combinations with a frequency above 0.0001, which covered 98% to 99.2% of repertoires. The TCS score was defined as the ratio of F50 (clonal expansion) to E x V (chaos), calculated using BLOSUM62-based TCRdist between CDR3 peptides within each V-J. Welch's t-statistics and random forest reduced some 510 V-J features to fewer than 15, which were used in a naive Bayes classifier (R e1071). The public reads were reprocessed in TCRdb via fastp at Q25 and MiXCR, keeping in-frame beta chains. One record per CDR3 amino acid sequence lists the most common genes and DNA. The V and J calls were determined by TCRdb, not by the authors. Within this sample are some 440,000 distinct CDR3 sequences, with about 15% of them counted one time only. Roughly 15% of the sample comes from the top ten.

The V and J genes are TRBV6-2 or TRBV6-3 and TRBJ1-6; matching of 5 bases hints at TRBD1 as the D gene. The sequence was obtained from a woman aged 18-30 years with Graves' hyperthyroidism. The sequencing input was blood. The bases read TGTGCCAGCCGAGGGGCCAATTATAATTCACCCCTCCACTTT. Its product reads: CASRGANYNSPLHF.